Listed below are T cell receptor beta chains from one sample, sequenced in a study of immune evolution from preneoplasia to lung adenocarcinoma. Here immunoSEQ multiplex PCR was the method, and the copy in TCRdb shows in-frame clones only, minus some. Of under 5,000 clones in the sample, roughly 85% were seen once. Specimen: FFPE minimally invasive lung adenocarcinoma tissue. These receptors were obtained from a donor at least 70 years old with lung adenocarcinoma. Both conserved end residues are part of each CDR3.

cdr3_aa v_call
CASKRGDTDTQYF TRBV7-9
CASSQTGVQNTGELFF TRBV7-2
CASSPFTEGAHEQFF TRBV7-9
CASSQVTGVETQYF TRBV4-3
CASTGLSGSNEQFF TRBV6-1
CASSAPTIEKLFF TRBV6-6
CASSQDEGLGHEQYF TRBV4-3
CASSSLGGELFF TRBV7-8
CASSPGLGQIAKNIQYF TRBV11-3
CASSYIGSYEQYF TRBV6-5
CASSLWDRGTTEAFF TRBV5-6
CASSLELADREQFF TRBV5-4
CASSLASYEQYF TRBV5-6
CAISENEAHEQFF TRBV10-3
CASSLAGLAGINEQFF TRBV7-2
CASSVGGPGEQYF TRBV9
CASSPSLDTYEQYF TRBV18
CAWSGGSYSNQPQHF TRBV30
CASSVAVQGNEQYF TRBV9
CASSQDGVGRGDTQYF TRBV4-3
CASSETQGTQYF TRBV10-1
CASSQTASGNTIYF TRBV18
CASGGSGNTIYF TRBV27
CASSEAGGAQELFF TRBV6-1
CASSQVRTSGSDEQYF TRBV4-1
CASSLRAGGEDTQYF TRBV5-1
CASSTRDRHNEQFF TRBV6-5
CAWRGTSGSLRFAFF TRBV30
CASSLLALSGELFF TRBV7-2
CASSQVGTGSSYNEQFF TRBV11-2
CASSKAGEENNETQYF TRBV21-1
CASSLGLGSLEQFF TRBV7-2
CAWSPAPGANTQYF TRBV30
CASRIAGSYNEQFF TRBV11-2
CASSHEAGGVETQYF TRBV4-3
CASSLGLARYNEQFF TRBV11-2
CSARQDYEQYF TRBV20-1
CASSYSGQPDEKLFF TRBV6-5
CASSGLRGDTQYF TRBV10-1
CASSVETSSFPTLYEQYF TRBV4-1
CASSVSGFFDIQYF TRBV2
CAWSVGAGEVETQYF TRBV30
CASSQRRATGLAGGSGSYEQYF TRBV4-2
CASSNILNTGELFF TRBV9
CAWRVGLDAYNEQFF TRBV30
CASSESGFLGEQYF TRBV6-1
CASSDLASGYNEQFF TRBV25-1
CAWSPVNTEAFF TRBV30